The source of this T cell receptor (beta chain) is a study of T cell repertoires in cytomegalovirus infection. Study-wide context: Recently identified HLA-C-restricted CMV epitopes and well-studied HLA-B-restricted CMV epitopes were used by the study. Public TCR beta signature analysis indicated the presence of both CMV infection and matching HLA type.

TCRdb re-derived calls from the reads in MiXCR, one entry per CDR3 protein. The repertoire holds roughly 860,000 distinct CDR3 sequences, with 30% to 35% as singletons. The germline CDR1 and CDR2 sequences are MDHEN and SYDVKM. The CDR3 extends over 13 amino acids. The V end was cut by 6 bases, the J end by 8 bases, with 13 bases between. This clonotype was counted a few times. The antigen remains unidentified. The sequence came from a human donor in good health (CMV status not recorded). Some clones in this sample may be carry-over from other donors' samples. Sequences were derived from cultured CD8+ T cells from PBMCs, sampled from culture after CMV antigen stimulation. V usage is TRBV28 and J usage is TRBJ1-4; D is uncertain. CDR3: CASSPPGSEKLFF. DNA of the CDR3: TGTGCCAGCAGCCCGCCGGGGTCAGAAAAACTGTTTTTT.